These 21 T cell receptor beta chains share one sample of origin, sequenced in a study of blood T cell repertoires in COVID-19. Profiling relied on immunoSEQ multiplex PCR, and the TCRdb table lists in-frame clones only, not all of them. The repertoire holds 130,000 to 150,000 clones, with around 90% as singletons. The sequenced material came from peripheral blood. The receptors were sampled from a woman in her forties or fifties with acute or convalescent COVID-19.

The chain is built from TRBV10-3 and TRBJ1-6; no definite D call. V was trimmed by 4 bases and J by 6 bases, leaving 13 bases between them. Germline V CDR1 and CDR2: ENHRY, SYGVKD. The CDR3 has 15 residues. Here the CDR3 DNA reads TGTGCCATCAGTGCCCCCCCCGCCGGTAATTCACCCCTCCACTTT. Its protein is CAISAPPAGNSPLHF.

The V gene is TRBV19, the J gene TRBJ2-1; the D is unclear. CDR3 size: 13 residues. V was trimmed by 8 bases and J by 2 bases, leaving 10 bases between them. The germline V gene encodes CDR1 LNHDA and CDR2 SQIVND (reference sequence). The CDR3, as DNA: TGTGCCAGTTCCGATGGCCCCTACAATGAGCAGTTCTTC. Translated, it gives CASSDGPYNEQFF.

In nucleotides, the CDR3 is TGTGCCAGCAGCTTAGGGGTCGGGGGGCAAGGTGAAAAACTGTTTTTT. Translating gives CASSLGVGGQGEKLFF. The J gene is TRBJ1-4, the V gene TRBV13; maybe TRBD1 (6 bases). The V end lost 0 bases, the J end lost 7 bases, and 15 bases lay between the germline ends. The CDR3 contains 16 residues. The germline V gene encodes CDR1 PRHDT and CDR2 FYEKMQ (reference sequence).

V usage is TRBV9 and J usage is TRBJ1-3, with 8 bases lining up with TRBD1. There are 14 residues in the CDR3. CDR1 is SGDLS, CDR2 YYNGEE, per germline. The V segment lost 1 base and the J segment 6 bases; nucleotides outside the gene matches: 3. The CDR3 coding sequence is TGTGCCAGCAGCGTACAGGGGGCTGAAAACACCATATATTTT. It codes for CASSVQGAENTIYF. Complete variable domain (other parts from reference TRBV9 and TRBJ1-3): DSGVTQTPKHLITATGQRVTLRCSPRSGDLSVYWYQQSLDQGLQFLIQYYNGEERAKGNILERFSAQQFPDLHSELNLSSLELGDSALYFCASSVQGAENTIYFGEGSWLTVV.

DNA of the CDR3: TGTGCCAGCAGCCAAGATGCACTAGCGGGAGGAGTAGGTCTCAATGAGCAGTTCTTC. Translation gives CASSQDALAGGVGLNEQFF. The chain joins TRBV4-2 to TRBJ2-1, with 12 nucleotides matching TRBD2. The germline CDR1 and CDR2 sequences are LGHNA and YNFKEQ. This CDR3 comprises 19 residues. With 0 bases clipped from V and 6 bases from J, the junction kept 12 bases outside the gene matches.

V and J are TRBV7-7 and TRBJ1-3, with D perhaps matching TRBD1 (6 bases). The CDR3 loop spans 13 amino acids. V was pared by 5 bases and J by 4 bases, with 9 bases between. From germline, CDR1 is SSHAT and CDR2 FNYEAQ (reference sequence). The CDR3 region is CASSQDSGNTIYF. In DNA form, the CDR3 reads TGTGCCAGCAGCCAGGACAGCGGAAACACCATATATTTT.

This clone was picked up one time. The chain uses TRBV3-1 (or the pseudogene TRBV3-2) and TRBJ1-1; D unresolved. Trimming took 1 base from V and 8 from J, leaving 8 bases between them. CDR1 is LGHDT and CDR2 is YNNKEL in the germline V gene (reference sequence). The CDR3 is 12 amino acids. Written as DNA, the CDR3 is TGTGCCAGCAGCCAAGCCGGGTCAGAAGCTTTCTTT. Its translation is CASSQAGSEAFF.

The CDR3 DNA sequence: TGTGCCAGCACATCCCTGGGGACAGGGCGGTATGGCTACACCTTC. Protein product: CASTSLGTGRYGYTF. V usage is TRBV2 and J usage is TRBJ1-2, with 9 bases that match TRBD1. J was trimmed by 5 bases and V by 7 bases; bases with no gene match: 11. Looked up from germline, CDR1 is SNHLY and CDR2 is FYNNEI. This CDR3 spans 15 amino acids. Full variable domain (rest looked up from reference TRBV2 and TRBJ1-2): EPEVTQTPSHQVTQMGQEVILRCVPISNHLYFYWYRQILGQKVEFLVSFYNNEISEKSEIFDDQFSVERPDGSNFTLKIRSTKLEDSAMYFCASTSLGTGRYGYTFGSGTRLTVV.

Here the CDR3 reads CATSTSQADTQYF. CDR3 DNA: TGTGCCACTTCGACTAGCCAAGCGGATACGCAGTATTTT. The chain employs TRBV6-4 and TRBJ2-3; 7 nucleotides agree with TRBD2. Per germline, CDR1 MRHNA and CDR2 SNTAGT. The CDR3 extends over 13 amino acids. The trim removed 10 bases at V and 6 bases at J, leaving 10 bases unmatched.

J is TRBJ2-3 and V is TRBV10-1; perhaps TRBD2 as D (5 bases). The length of the CDR3 is 11 residues. Germline assignment: CDR1 WNHNN and CDR2 SYGVQD (reference sequence). V lost 11 bases and J 1 base, leaving 7 bases between the germline ends. The CDR3: CAPGGTDTQYF. The DNA for the CDR3 is TGCGCCCCCGGGGGCACAGATACGCAGTATTTT.

The chain employs TRBV7-8 and TRBJ2-3, with D possibly being TRBD1 (6 bases). V was cut by 5 bases and J by 1 base, with 10 bases left in between. Germline CDR1 is SGHVS and CDR2 is FQNEAQ. CDR3 length: 14 residues. The CDR3 DNA is TGTGCCAGCAGCAGACAGGCCCGCACAGATACGCAGTATTTT. This codes for CASSRQARTDTQYF.

This rearrangement joins TRBV5-6 to TRBJ1-2; possibly TRBD1 for D (5 bases). CDR1 is SGHDT and CDR2 is YYEEEE in the germline V gene. V lost 2 bases and J 5 bases, leaving 19 bases between the germline ends. This CDR3 region has 16 residues. The CDR3 spells CASSLRTRGTDYGYTF. CDR3 DNA: TGTGCCAGCAGCTTACGGACACGTGGAACTGATTATGGCTACACCTTC. Drawing the rest from reference TRBV5-6 and TRBJ1-2, the complete variable domain is DAGVTQSPTHLIKTRGQQVTLRCSPKSGHDTVSWYQQALGQGPQFIFQYYEEEERQRGNFPDRFSGHQFPNYSSELNVNALLLGDSALYLCASSLRTRGTDYGYTFGSGTRLTVV.

The chain joins TRBV30 to TRBJ1-2; D unresolved. Germline V gene lookup returns CDR1 GTSNPN and CDR2 SVGIG (reference sequence). V lost 0 bases and J 8 bases, leaving 13 bases between the germline ends. There are 13 residues in the CDR3. The chain's CDR3 is CAWSVILGRGYTF. DNA of the CDR3: TGTGCCTGGAGTGTTATCCTGGGGAGGGGCTACACCTTC. The full variable domain, completed using reference TRBV30 and TRBJ1-2, is SQTIHQWPATLVQPVGSPLSLECTVEGTSNPNLYWYRQAAGRGLQLLFYSVGIGQISSEVPQNLSASRPQDRQFILSSKKLLLSDSGFYLCAWSVILGRGYTFGSGTRLTVV.

In this sample, this clone turned up a few times. The V gene is TRBV14, the J gene TRBJ2-1; 7 nucleotides align to TRBD2. Germline lookup yields CDR1 SGHDN and CDR2 FVKESK. The CDR3 spans 16 residues. The V segment lost 3 bases and the J segment 8 bases; nucleotides outside the gene matches: 13. In DNA form, the CDR3 reads TGTGCCAGCAGCCAGCTACAACCGGGAGGCTGGGATGAGCAGTTCTTC. This translates into CASSQLQPGGWDEQFF.

This rearrangement joins TRBV4-2 to TRBJ1-5; TRBD1 might be the D (5 bases). The germline V and J ends were trimmed by 0 bases and 5 bases, with 11 bases remaining between them. CDR3 length: 15 amino acids. CDR1 LGHNA and CDR2 YNFKEQ come from the germline V gene. The CDR3 spells CASSQEAGMHQPQHF. The CDR3 DNA is TGTGCCAGCAGCCAAGAAGCAGGGATGCATCAGCCCCAGCATTTT.

The chain employs TRBV2 and TRBJ2-3; unclear D gene. V gave up 4 bases and J gave up 6 bases, with 8 bases separating them. CDR1 SNHLY and CDR2 FYNNEI come from the germline V gene. The CDR3 extends over 12 amino acids. CDR3 bases: TGTGCCAGCAGTGGGCAGTCCGATACGCAGTATTTT. Translated: CASSGQSDTQYF.

The chain uses TRBV10-1 and TRBJ1-1; maybe TRBD1 (5 bases). The CDR3 spans 15 residues. The V and J ends lost 3 bases and 1 base respectively, with 12 bases between them. The germline V gene encodes CDR1 WNHNN and CDR2 SYGVQD (reference sequence). In DNA, the CDR3 is TGCGCCAGCAGTGACCGCGGGGCAGCGAACACTGAAGCTTTCTTT. Translating it yields CASSDRGAANTEAFF.

This chain joins TRBV7-7 and TRBJ2-3, with D possibly matching TRBD2 (7 bases). Germline V gene sequence: CDR1 SSHAT, CDR2 FNYEAQ (reference sequence). This CDR3 contains 15 residues. Trimming took off 0 bases at V and 5 bases at J, with 12 bases between the two ends. The DNA of the CDR3 is TGTGCCAGCAGCTTAGCGGGGGGGCCGGTAGATACGCAGTATTTT. Amino acid sequence: CASSLAGGPVDTQYF.

The V call is TRBV19, the J call TRBJ1-1; no firm D call. Germline V CDR1 and CDR2: LNHDA, SQIVND (reference sequence). The CDR3 has 13 residues. V was cut by 3 bases and J by 4 bases, with 9 bases left in between. The chain's CDR3 is CASSMSGTTEAFF. In DNA form, the CDR3 reads TGTGCCAGTAGTATGTCAGGTACCACTGAAGCTTTCTTT.

This rearrangement joins TRBV4-2 to TRBJ1-2; 10 bases map to TRBD1. CDR3 length: 14 residues. Losses at the gene ends were 0 bases for V and 11 bases for J; bases not matched to a gene: 6. Germline V gene lookup returns CDR1 LGHNA and CDR2 YNFKEQ. The DNA of the CDR3 is TGTGCCAGCAGCCAAGAGATCCGGGACAGGGGTTACACCTTC. Protein product: CASSQEIRDRGYTF.

This clone was recorded only once. The rearrangement joins TRBV6-5 to TRBJ2-7; TRBD1 agrees at 8 bases. The CDR3 length is 14 residues. Losses at the gene ends were 4 bases for V and 0 bases for J; bases not matched to a gene: 2. Germline V CDR1 and CDR2: MNHEY, SVGAGI. CDR3 nucleotide sequence: TGTGCCAGCAGTTCGACAGGGGCCTCCTACGAGCAGTACTTC. Its translation is CASSSTGASYEQYF.